These 2 T cell receptor beta chains came from one sample sequenced in a study of blood T cell repertoires in COVID-19. Some clones are missing from TCRdb's copy, which holds only in-frame ones; the method was immunoSEQ multiplex PCR. The sample has 350,000 to 450,000 clones, 89% seen once. The sequenced material came from PBMCs or T cells enriched from blood (not recorded which). The source of these receptors is a woman aged 25 to 39 who had recovered from COVID-19.

V and J are TRBV13 and TRBJ1-1; D not certain. V was trimmed by 1 base and J by 2 bases, leaving 11 bases between them. The CDR3 runs to 15 residues. Germline V gene data show CDR1 as PRHDT and CDR2 as FYEKMQ (reference sequence). CDR3 loop: CASSLVRRLNTEAFF. CDR3 coding DNA: TGTGCCAGCAGCTTAGTAAGAAGACTAAACACTGAAGCTTTCTTT.

The DNA for the CDR3 is TGTGCCAGCAGTTCCGACAGGGAGCAAGCTTTCTTT. Residues: CASSSDREQAFF. The chain links TRBV6-5 to TRBJ1-1; 7 bases are shared with TRBD1. CDR3 length: 12 amino acids. Looked up from germline, CDR1 is MNHEY and CDR2 is SVGAGI. V gave up 4 bases and J gave up 9 bases; unmatched junction bases: 5.